This T cell receptor beta chain appears in the sequencing data of a study of shared clonotypes between healthy human individuals. Each PCR replicate from the sorted subsets contained 200 to 250 ng DNA, which is some 32,000 T cell genomes. Measured with immunoSEQ multiplex PCR; TCRdb has only the in-frame clones, and not every one. The data show about 1.5 million clones, under 99% seen once. The J segment lost 5 bases and the V segment lost 4 bases, leaving 8 bases of the junction unmatched. The CDR3 consists of 16 residues. Germline-derived CDR1 and CDR2 are LGHNA and YNFKEQ. To note about this clone: What it binds is not known.

The study, taken as a whole, reports: Rarefaction exposed incomplete sorted-subset sequencing despite large depth. Of the naive CD4 clonotypes, around 4.9% were shared across several donors.

The sequence was collected from a man aged 25 to 45 in good health. V and J are TRBV4-2 and TRBJ2-1; TRBD2 matches at 10 bases. The sample comprised naive CD4+ T cells sorted from blood. Specified subset: CD45RA+ positively selected. The CDR3 loop reads CASSLGSGRGDNEQFF. For the CDR3, the DNA is TGTGCCAGCAGCCTCGGGAGCGGGAGGGGAGACAATGAGCAGTTCTTC.